This T cell receptor beta chain was identified in a study of control samples from healthy donors and cancer patients. Sequenced by immunoSEQ multiplex PCR; TCRdb stores in-frame clones only, minus some. The sample includes around 110,000 clones, around 89% of them seen just once. Sequencing was performed on PBMCs. The sequence was collected from a woman aged 45-60 years with colorectal cancer.

CDR3 loop: CASSQNRDSPYTF. In nucleotides, the CDR3 is TGTGCCAGCAGCCAGAACCGGGACAGCCCGTACACCTTC. J is TRBJ1-2 and V is TRBV3-1 (or the pseudogene TRBV3-2); 7 positions match TRBD1. CDR3 length: 13 residues. CDR1 LGHDT and CDR2 YNNKEL come from the germline V gene (reference sequence). The V and J ends lost 3 bases and 11 bases, in that order; junction bases with no gene match: 9.